The rows below give T cell receptor beta chains drawn from one sample of a study of blood T cell repertoires in COVID-19. The assay was immunoSEQ multiplex PCR, and TCRdb's table has in-frame clones only and misses some. There are fewer than 95,000 clones in the sample; less than 80% occur only once, and over 13% lies in the top ten. The source material was peripheral blood. These TCRs come from a woman of 80 years or more with acute or convalescent COVID-19. Each CDR3 is given with its conserved first and last residue. A D gene is named only where the DNA matches it firmly. Rows may omit the clone size; those that give it use once, few, many or a size class.

CAISDPGERNRGYTF,TGTGCCATCAGTGATCCGGGGGAACGCAACCGTGGCTACACCTTC,-,-,TRBJ1-2,TRBV10-3
CASSFHYGAEGSYEQYF,TGTGCCAGCAGCTTCCATTATGGAGCGGAGGGTTCCTACGAGCAGTACTTC,-,few,TRBJ2-7,TRBV11-2
CASSQKGDLGQYF,TGTGCCAGCAGCCAAAAGGGGGATCTAGGGCAGTACTTC,-,few,TRBJ2-7,TRBV3-1/TRBV3-2
CAISESTKTYEQYF,TGTGCCATCAGTGAGTCTACTAAAACCTACGAGCAGTACTTC,-,-,TRBJ2-7,TRBV10-3
CASSLDIRNQPQHF,TGTGCCAGCAGCTTAGACATCCGCAATCAGCCCCAGCATTTT,-,-,TRBJ1-5,TRBV7-2
CASSLPSEWAGTGKLFF,TGTGCCAGCAGTCTCCCATCAGAATGGGCGGGTACGGGAAAACTGTTTTTT,-,once,TRBJ1-4,TRBV2
CASSAWQPLHF,TGTGCCAGCAGTGCCTGGCAGCCCCTCCACTTT,-,once,TRBJ1-6,TRBV2
CASSPDRGDQPQHF,TGTGCCAGCAGCCCTGACAGGGGGGATCAGCCCCAGCATTTT,TRBD1,-,TRBJ1-5,TRBV4-2
CATIEIQPRGPQHF,TGTGCCACCATTGAAATACAGCCTAGGGGGCCCCAGCATTTT,-,few,TRBJ1-5,TRBV24-1
CASRFGISGGIYF,TGTGCCAGCAGGTTTGGAATATCCGGGGGTATATATTTT,-,-,TRBJ1-3,TRBV28
CASSQGGPSTGVNQYF,TGCGCCAGCAGCCAAGGGGGGCCGTCGACAGGGGTCAACCAGTACTTC,TRBD1,-,TRBJ2-7,TRBV4-1
CASTLRGPWNYGYTF,TGTGCCAGCACCTTGAGGGGCCCCTGGAACTATGGCTACACCTTC,-,-,TRBJ1-2,TRBV5-6
CASSGGGGNEQFF,TGTGCCAGCAGTGGGGGGGGAGGAAATGAGCAGTTCTTC,TRBD2,-,TRBJ2-1,TRBV2